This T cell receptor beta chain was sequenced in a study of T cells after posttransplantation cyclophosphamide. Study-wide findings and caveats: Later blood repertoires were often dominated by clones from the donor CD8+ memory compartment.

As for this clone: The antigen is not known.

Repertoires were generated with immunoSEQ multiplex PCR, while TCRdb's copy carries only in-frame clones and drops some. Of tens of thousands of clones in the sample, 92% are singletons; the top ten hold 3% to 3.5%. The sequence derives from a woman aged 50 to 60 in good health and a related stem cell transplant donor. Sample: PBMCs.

Here the CDR3 reads CATSKGTGIYGYTF. The CDR3 DNA is TGTGCCACCAGCAAAGGGACAGGGATCTATGGCTACACCTTC. The V gene is TRBV15, the J gene TRBJ1-2, with 9 nucleotides matching TRBD1. V shed 4 bases, J shed 4 bases, and the junction held 4 bases outside the gene matches. The CDR3 is 14 amino acids. Germline V gene data show CDR1 as LNHNV and CDR2 as YYDKDF (reference sequence).